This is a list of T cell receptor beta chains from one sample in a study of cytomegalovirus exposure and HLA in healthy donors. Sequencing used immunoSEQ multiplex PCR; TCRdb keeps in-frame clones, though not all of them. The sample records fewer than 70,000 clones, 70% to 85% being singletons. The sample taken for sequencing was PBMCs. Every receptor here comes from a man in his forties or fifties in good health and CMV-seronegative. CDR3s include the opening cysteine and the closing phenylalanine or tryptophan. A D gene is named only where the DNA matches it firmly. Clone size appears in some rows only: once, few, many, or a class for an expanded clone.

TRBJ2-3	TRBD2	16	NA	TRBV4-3	TGCGCCAGCAGCCAGGGGACTAGCGGGGGACCAGATACGCAGTATTTT	CASSQGTSGGPDTQYF
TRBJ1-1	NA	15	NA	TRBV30	TGTGCCTGGACCCAAGGGTCCCAGGGGTCAACTGAAGCTTTCTTT	CAWTQGSQGSTEAFF
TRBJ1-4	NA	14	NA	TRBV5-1	TGCGCCAGCAGCTTGGACAGGGTGAATGAAAAACTGTTTTTT	CASSLDRVNEKLFF
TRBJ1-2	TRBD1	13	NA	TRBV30	TGTGCCTGGAGTGTACGGACAGGGGGCGGCTACACCTTC	CAWSVRTGGGYTF
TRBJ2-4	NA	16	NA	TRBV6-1	TGTGCCAGCAGTGAAGGTGCGGGGGCGGCCAAAAACATTCAGTACTTC	CASSEGAGAAKNIQYF
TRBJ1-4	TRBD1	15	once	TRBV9	TGTGCCAGCAGCAACACAGGGGTCCCTAATGAAAAACTGTTTTTT	CASSNTGVPNEKLFF
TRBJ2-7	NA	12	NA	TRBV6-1	TGTGCCAGCAATTTAGGGGTGTACGAGCAGTACTTC	CASNLGVYEQYF
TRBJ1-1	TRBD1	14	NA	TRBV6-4	TGTGCCAGCAGTCGGACAGGGGCGGACACTGAAGATTTCTTT	CASSRTGADTEDFF
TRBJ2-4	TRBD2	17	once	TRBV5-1	TGCGCCAGCAGCTCAAACTTTATCGGGGGGAGGGGAAACATTCAGTACTTC	CASSSNFIGGRGNIQYF
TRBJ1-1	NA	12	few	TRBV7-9	TGTGCCAGCGTCAGGGGTGACACTGAAGCTTTCTTT	CASVRGDTEAFF
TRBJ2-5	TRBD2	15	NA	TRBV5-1	TGCGCCAGCAGCTTGGGTGGGGGGGGCCAAGAGACCCAGTACTTC	CASSLGGGGQETQYF
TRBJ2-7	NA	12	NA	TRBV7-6	TGTGCCAGCAGCCCCCTAAACTACGAGCAGTACTTC	CASSPLNYEQYF
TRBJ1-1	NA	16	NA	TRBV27	TGTGCCAGCAGTTTAAGGGTAGGGGCCGCGAACACTGAAGCTTTCTTT	CASSLRVGAANTEAFF
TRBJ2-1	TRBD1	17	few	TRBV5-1	TGCGCCAGCAGCTTGGAAGGTTGGGCCAGGGGGAGCAATGAGCAGTTCTTC	CASSLEGWARGSNEQFF
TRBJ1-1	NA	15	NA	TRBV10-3	TGTGCCATCAGTGAGTCTAACAACGGGTACACTGAAGCTTTCTTT	CAISESNNGYTEAFF
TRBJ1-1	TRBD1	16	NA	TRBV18	TGTGCCAGCTCATTTTTAGGGGGCGAGTCGTTAACTGAAGCTTTCTTT	CASSFLGGESLTEAFF
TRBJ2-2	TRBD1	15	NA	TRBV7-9	TGTGCCAGCAGCTTAGTATCGGGACAGGTCGGGGAGCTGTTTTTT	CASSLVSGQVGELFF
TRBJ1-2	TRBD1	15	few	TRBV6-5	TGTGCCAGCAGTTACAAAGGACAGGGCCGGTATGGCTACACCTTC	CASSYKGQGRYGYTF
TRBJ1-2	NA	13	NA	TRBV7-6	TGTGCCAGCAGCTCCGTGGACAGTGATGGCTACACCTTC	CASSSVDSDGYTF
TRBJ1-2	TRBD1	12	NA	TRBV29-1	TGCAGCGTTGTAGGGACAGGGTCTGGCTACACCTTC	CSVVGTGSGYTF
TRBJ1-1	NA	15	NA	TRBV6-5	TGTGCCAGCAGCAATTGGGGACACCAGAACACTGAAGCTTTCTTT	CASSNWGHQNTEAFF
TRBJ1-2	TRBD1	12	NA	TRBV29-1	TGCAGCGCCGACAGGGCTCAGGGTGGCTACACCTTC	CSADRAQGGYTF
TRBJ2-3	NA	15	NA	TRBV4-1	TGCGCCAGCAGCCAAGTTGGAGGGCGCACAGATACGCAGTATTTT	CASSQVGGRTDTQYF
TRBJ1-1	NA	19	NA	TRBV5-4	TGTGCCAGCAGCTTGGCCCTGGGAGGGGTCATCACTATGAACACTGAAGCTTTCTTT	CASSLALGGVITMNTEAFF
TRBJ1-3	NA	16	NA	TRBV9	TGTGCCAGCAGCGTAGGTACCAGGGGCTCTGGAAACACCATATATTTT	CASSVGTRGSGNTIYF
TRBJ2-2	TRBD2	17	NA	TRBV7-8	TGTGCCAGCAGCGTGCGGACTAGCGGGGGGGCGTTCGGGGAGCTGTTTTTT	CASSVRTSGGAFGELFF
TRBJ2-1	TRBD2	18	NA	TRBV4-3	TGCGCCAGCAGCCACAAGATTAGCGGGGGACCTACCTACAATGAGCAGTTCTTC	CASSHKISGGPTYNEQFF
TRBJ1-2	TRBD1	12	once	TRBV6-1	TGTGCCGCAACAGGGGGGAGGGTTGGCTACACCTTC	CAATGGRVGYTF
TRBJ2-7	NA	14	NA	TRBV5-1	TGCGCCAGCAGCTCAACAGGGATTTGGGGCGAGCAGTACTTC	CASSSTGIWGEQYF
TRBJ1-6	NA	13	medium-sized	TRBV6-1	TGTGCCAGCAGTAAGAAAGAGAATTCACCCCTCCACTTT	CASSKKENSPLHF
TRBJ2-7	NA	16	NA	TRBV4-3	TGCGCCAGCAGCCAAAGCGTTCTGGCAAGAGTCGACGAGCAGTACTTC	CASSQSVLARVDEQYF
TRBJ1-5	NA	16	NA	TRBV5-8	TGTGCCAGCGCGGTCTTTTGGGGAGAGGGCAATCAGCCCCAGCATTTT	CASAVFWGEGNQPQHF
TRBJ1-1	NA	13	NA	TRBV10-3	TGTGCCATCACAGGGGTCTTGGGAACTGAAGCTTTCTTT	CAITGVLGTEAFF